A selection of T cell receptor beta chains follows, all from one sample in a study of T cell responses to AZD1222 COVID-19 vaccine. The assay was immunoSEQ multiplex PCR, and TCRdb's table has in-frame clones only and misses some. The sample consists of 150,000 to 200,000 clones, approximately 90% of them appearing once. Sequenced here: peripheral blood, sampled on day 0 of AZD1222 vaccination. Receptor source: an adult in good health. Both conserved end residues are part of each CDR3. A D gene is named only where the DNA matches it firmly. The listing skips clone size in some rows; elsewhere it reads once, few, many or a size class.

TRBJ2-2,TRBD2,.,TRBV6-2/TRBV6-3,TGTGCCAGCAGTAGTAGCGGGAGGGCCCTCGCCGGGGAGCTGTTTTTT,CASSSSGRALAGELFF
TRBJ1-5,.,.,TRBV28,TGTGCCAGCAGGCCCCATACGGGGGCTAGCAATCAGCCCCAGCATTTT,CASRPHTGASNQPQHF
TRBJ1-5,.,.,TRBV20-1,TGCAGTGCTAGTAAGGCGACCGTAAGCAATCAGCCCCAGCATTTT,CSASKATVSNQPQHF
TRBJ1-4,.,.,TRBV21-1,TGTGCCGACCCTCCGACAGGGCCCCGTAATGAAAAACTGTTTTTT,CADPPTGPRNEKLFF
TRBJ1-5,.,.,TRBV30,TGTGCCTGGAGTGTACGGTCGGCCTTGGGAAGAAAGCCCCAGCATTTT,CAWSVRSALGRKPQHF
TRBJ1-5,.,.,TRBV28,TGTGCCAGCAGTTTATGGCTATCCCTCGAGCATTTT,CASSLWLSLEHF
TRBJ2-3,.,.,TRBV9,TGTGCCAGCAGCGTAGGGTTGGAGGGTACGCAGTATTTT,CASSVGLEGTQYF
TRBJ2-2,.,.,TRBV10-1,TGCGCCAGCAGTGAAACCGGGTTCGCGAACACCGGGGAGCTGTTTTTT,CASSETGFANTGELFF
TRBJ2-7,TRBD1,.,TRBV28,TGTGCCAGCAGTTTATTGGGACAGAGCTACGAGCAGTACTTC,CASSLLGQSYEQYF
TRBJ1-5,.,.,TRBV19,TGTGCCAGTAGAAACGGCGGCAATCAGCCCCAGCATTTT,CASRNGGNQPQHF
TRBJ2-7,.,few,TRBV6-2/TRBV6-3,TGTGCCAGCAGTTACCCCACCTACGAGCAGTACTTC,CASSYPTYEQYF
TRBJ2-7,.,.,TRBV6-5,TGTGCCAGCAGTTACCATGGAAGCTCCTACGAGCAGTACTTC,CASSYHGSSYEQYF
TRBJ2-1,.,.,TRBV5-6,TGTGCCAGCAGCTTGGCCACAGGGATAGAGCAGTTCTTC,CASSLATGIEQFF
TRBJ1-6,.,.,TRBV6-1,TGTGCCAGCAGTGAATTCCCGGGCCAAAATAATTCACCCCTCCACTTT,CASSEFPGQNNSPLHF
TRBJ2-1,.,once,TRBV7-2,TGTGCCAGCAGCAAGGCCGGGGGGCTCTACAATGAGCAGTTCTTC,CASSKAGGLYNEQFF
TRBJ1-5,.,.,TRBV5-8,TGTGCCAGCAACCGACAGGTTTTCAATCAGCCCCAGCATTTT,CASNRQVFNQPQHF
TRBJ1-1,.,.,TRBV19,TGTGCCAGTAGTATAGAAAACCTGCGGGCTTTCTTT,CASSIENLRAFF
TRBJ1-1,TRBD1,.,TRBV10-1,TGCGCCAGGCCGCTCAGTGGGATCGGGACAGCGAACACTGAAGCTTTCTTT,CARPLSGIGTANTEAFF
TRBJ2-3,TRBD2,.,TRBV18,TGTGCCAGCTCACCAGGGGGGACTAGCGCAGATACGCAGTATTTT,CASSPGGTSADTQYF
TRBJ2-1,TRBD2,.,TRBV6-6,TGTGCCAGCAGTGCTAGACCTAGCGGATCCTACAATGAGCAGTTCTTC,CASSARPSGSYNEQFF
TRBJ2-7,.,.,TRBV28,TGTGCCAGCAGTTCCCCGGGGGGCGGGAGATCCTACGAGCAGTACTTC,CASSSPGGGRSYEQYF
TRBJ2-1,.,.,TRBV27,TGTGCCAGCAGCGAGACAGGTTTGAGCTACAATGAGCAGTTCTTC,CASSETGLSYNEQFF
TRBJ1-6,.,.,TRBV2,TGTGCCAGCAGTGCAGGGAATTCACCCCTCCACTTT,CASSAGNSPLHF
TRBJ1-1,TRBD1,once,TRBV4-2,TGTGCCAGCAGCCAACCCCAGGGGGAATCTGAAGCTTTCTTT,CASSQPQGESEAFF
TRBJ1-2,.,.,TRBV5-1,TGCGCCAGCAGCTTGGCCTCAGGCTATGGCTACACCTTC,CASSLASGYGYTF
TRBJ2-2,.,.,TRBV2,TGTGCCAGCAAAGCGACAGGCACCGGGGAGCTGTTTTTT,CASKATGTGELFF
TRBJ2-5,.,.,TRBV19,TGTGCCAGTAGTATTGGGACCCCCTGGGAGACCCAGTACTTC,CASSIGTPWETQYF
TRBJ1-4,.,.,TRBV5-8,TGTGCCAGCAGCCAAACAGGGTTGGTCTCTTACGAAAAACTGTTTTTT,CASSQTGLVSYEKLFF
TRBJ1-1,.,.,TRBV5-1,TGCGCCAGCAGCACCGGGACGGTCATGAACACTGAAGCTTTCTTT,CASSTGTVMNTEAFF
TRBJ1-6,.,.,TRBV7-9,TGTGCCAGCAGCTTAGGGCAAGACGAACGTTCACCCCTCCACTTT,CASSLGQDERSPLHF
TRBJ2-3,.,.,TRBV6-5,TGTGCCAGCAGATCGGGACAAGGCACAGATACGCAGTATTTT,CASRSGQGTDTQYF
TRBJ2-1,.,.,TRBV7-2,TGTGCCAGCGGACCTCGGACCCAAGGGAATGAGCAGTTCTTC,CASGPRTQGNEQFF
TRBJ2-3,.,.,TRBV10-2,TGCGCCAGCAGTGCTCTGGCGGGCACAGATACGCAGTATTTT,CASSALAGTDTQYF
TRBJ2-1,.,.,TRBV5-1,TGCGCCAGCAGCTTGAACAGGGCCCAGAGAGGGGATGAGCAGTTCTTC,CASSLNRAQRGDEQFF
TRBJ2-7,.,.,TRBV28,TGTGCCAGCAGACAAGGGGGGGAGCAGTACTTC,CASRQGGEQYF